This is a list of T cell receptor beta chains from one sample in a study of identifying expanded T cells in peripheral blood. The assay was immunoSEQ multiplex PCR, and TCRdb's table has in-frame clones only and misses some. In the table there are about 82,000 clones, about 90% of which are singletons. Sequenced: blood. The receptors here all came from a person aged 18 to 70 in good health. The CDR3 runs from the conserved cysteine through the conserved F or W. The order of the fields is D gene, clone size, J gene, V gene, CDR3 DNA, CDR3 protein. The D gene is left open where the match is weak. Part of the rows lack a size; the others show once, few, many or a class for expanded clones.

D: TRBD1
size: -
J: TRBJ2-4
V: TRBV5-1
DNA: TGCGCCAGCAGCCCGGACAGGGCTTTAGGAGCCAAAAACATTCAGTACTTC
CDR3: CASSPDRALGAKNIQYF

D: TRBD1
size: -
J: TRBJ1-2
V: TRBV2
DNA: TGTGCCAGCAGTGAGAGACAGGGGAATGGCTACACCTTC
CDR3: CASSERQGNGYTF

D: -
size: -
J: TRBJ1-2
V: TRBV15
DNA: TGTGCCACCAGCAGAGATGCGGGAAAGGGCGGCTACACCTTC
CDR3: CATSRDAGKGGYTF

D: TRBD1
size: -
J: TRBJ2-2
V: TRBV19
DNA: TGTGCCAGCACCGGGACAGGGTTTCCCGGGGAGCTGTTTTTT
CDR3: CASTGTGFPGELFF

D: TRBD1
size: -
J: TRBJ1-6
V: TRBV19
DNA: TGTGCCAGTAGTATAGGAGGAGGACAGGGTAGCAATTCACCCCTCCACTTT
CDR3: CASSIGGGQGSNSPLHF

D: -
size: -
J: TRBJ2-5
V: TRBV19
DNA: TGTGCCAGTAGTATAGATCGGGGGTTCAGTGGGGAGACCCAGTACTTC
CDR3: CASSIDRGFSGETQYF

D: -
size: -
J: TRBJ1-5
V: TRBV6-5
DNA: TGTGCCAGCAGCCCAACCTGGAGCAATCAGCCCCAGCATTTT
CDR3: CASSPTWSNQPQHF

D: TRBD2
size: -
J: TRBJ2-4
V: TRBV5-1
DNA: TGCGCCAGCAGCCCGTTCACCCGCGCGGGGACTAGCGGGAGTGAGAGGTACTTC
CDR3: CASSPFTRAGTSGSERYF

D: TRBD1
size: once
J: TRBJ1-1
V: TRBV29-1
DNA: TGCAGCGTTGAAAAGGCAGGGGGCGGGATCGGAAGGACTGAAGCTTTCTTT
CDR3: CSVEKAGGGIGRTEAFF

D: TRBD2
size: -
J: TRBJ2-3
V: TRBV5-6
DNA: TGTGCCTCCTGGAATAGCGGGAGTCGGACAGATACGCAGTATTTT
CDR3: CASWNSGSRTDTQYF

D: TRBD1
size: once
J: TRBJ1-1
V: TRBV7-2
DNA: TGTGCCAGCGGAGAGGGGGCGAACACTGAAGCTTTCTTT
CDR3: CASGEGANTEAFF

D: -
size: -
J: TRBJ1-1
V: TRBV25-1
DNA: TGTGCCAGCAGTGAATATGGAGTTGAAGCTTTCTTT
CDR3: CASSEYGVEAFF

D: -
size: -
J: TRBJ2-7
V: TRBV7-9
DNA: TGTGCCAGCAGCTTAGGGGTAAACCCCACCTACGAGCAGTACTTC
CDR3: CASSLGVNPTYEQYF

D: -
size: -
J: TRBJ2-1
V: TRBV6-1
DNA: TGTGCCATCAGGGGGAGCGGGAAAGGATACAATGAGCAGTTCTTC
CDR3: CAIRGSGKGYNEQFF

D: -
size: -
J: TRBJ2-3
V: TRBV30
DNA: TGTGCCTGGAGTGTAGGGGGGGCCAGGGCGATGGATACGCAGTATTTT
CDR3: CAWSVGGARAMDTQYF

D: -
size: -
J: TRBJ1-1
V: TRBV18
DNA: TGTGCCAGCTCACCAATTACCCCGGGGCAGACCGAAGCTTTCTTT
CDR3: CASSPITPGQTEAFF

D: TRBD1
size: few
J: TRBJ1-5
V: TRBV4-1
DNA: TGCGCCAGCAGCCAGGTAGGGGGCCTGAGCCAGCCCCAGCATTTT
CDR3: CASSQVGGLSQPQHF

D: TRBD1
size: -
J: TRBJ2-3
V: TRBV7-9
DNA: TGTGCCAGCAGCCCGACAGGGCTTAGCACAGATACGCAGTATTTT
CDR3: CASSPTGLSTDTQYF

D: -
size: -
J: TRBJ1-1
V: TRBV18
DNA: TGTGCCAGCTCACCACGACACCTGAACACTGAAGCTTTCTTT
CDR3: CASSPRHLNTEAFF

D: -
size: -
J: TRBJ2-7
V: TRBV5-8
DNA: TGTGCCAGCAGCTTCGGACAGACCTACGAGCAGTACTTC
CDR3: CASSFGQTYEQYF

D: -
size: -
J: TRBJ1-1
V: TRBV30
DNA: TGTGCCTGGAGCTCAGGGTCCACTGAAGCTTTCTTT
CDR3: CAWSSGSTEAFF

D: -
size: -
J: TRBJ2-5
V: TRBV7-6
DNA: TGTGCCAGCAGCTTAGCCGTTGAGACCCAGTACTTC
CDR3: CASSLAVETQYF

D: -
size: -
J: TRBJ2-5
V: TRBV7-8
DNA: TGTGCCAGCAGCTTAGCCGGGGAGACCCAGTACTTC
CDR3: CASSLAGETQYF

D: -
size: -
J: TRBJ1-1
V: TRBV30
DNA: TGTGCCTGGAGTAACCCCCAGGGTCAGGGGACTGAAGCTTTCTTT
CDR3: CAWSNPQGQGTEAFF

D: -
size: few
J: TRBJ1-1
V: TRBV30
DNA: TGTGCCTGGAGTACCGAGACCGAGGAAACTGAAGCTTTCTTT
CDR3: CAWSTETEETEAFF

D: TRBD2
size: -
J: TRBJ2-1
V: TRBV7-3
DNA: TGTGCCAGCAGCGCTCGGTCTAGTCTAGCGGGGCATAGCTCCTACAATGAGCAGTTCTTC
CDR3: CASSARSSLAGHSSYNEQFF